This T cell receptor beta chain comes out of a study of regulatory T cells in long-lasting Graves disease (dated by TCRdb to the early 2020s). Describing the broader study: Newly diagnosed Graves' disease patients had taken antithyroid drugs for less than 3 months. Persistent Graves' disease patients were compared with newly diagnosed Graves' disease patients by peripheral blood TCR sequencing and RNA sequencing. The study took place in China and was registered as a clinical trial. A total of some 35 samples underwent TCR sequencing: around 13 from persistent and about 20 from newly diagnosed Graves' disease patients.

The meaning of the sample's time point label: newly diagnosed GD, antithyroid drugs for less than 3 months. For both TCR sequencing and RNA sequencing, RNA was extracted from PBMCs in TRIzol. The diagnosis of Graves' disease was made according to American Thyroid Association guidelines. Patients were recruited from an endocrinology department in Xi'an, China. Each patient gave 7.5 to 10 milliliters of peripheral blood, collected in an EDTA anticoagulant tube. PBMCs were isolated by Ficoll Paque Plus density gradient separation without further T cell sorting. An Agilent 2100 Bioanalyzer and agarose gel were used to check RNA quality, while a NanoDrop 2000 measured RNA concentration. Trimmed from V: 5 bases; trimmed from J: 1 base; junction bases lacking a gene match: 7. CDR1 and CDR2 are drawn from the germline V gene: SGHRS, YFSETQ. The CDR3 has 15 amino acids, counting the end cysteine and phenylalanine. The CDR3 DNA has 45 bases and is translated from base 1.

Libraries were built with multiplex PCR. Sequencer: Illumina HiSeq 4000. TCR beta libraries were built with iRepertoire HTBI primers and Arm-PCR amplification of CDR3 regions. PCR products were gel purified before sequencing. In the source study's methods: A total of some 60 TRBV and 14 TRBJ segments were identified across samples and were used for gene usage analysis of CDR3 amino acid clonotypes. COPE and FqMerger were used to merge filtered high-quality paired reads into contigs. BLAST was used to align contigs to the IMGT TRBV, TRBD and TRBJ reference genes, and CDR3 was defined following IMGT. Clonotypes above 0.1% frequency were classified as highly expanded clones. Shannon entropy was used to measure repertoire diversity, and the Gini coefficient was used to measure V-J evenness. A clonotype found in more than one individual was treated as public. In TCRdb, the public reads were trimmed at Q25 with fastp and aligned with MiXCR, with productive beta chains retained. Records with the same CDR3 protein are collapsed into one entry carrying the most frequent genes and DNA. What appears here as the V and J calls and clone size reflects TCRdb's work, not the paper's. Present in this sample are 250,000 or so distinct CDR3 sequences, roughly a fifth of which were seen just once. Approximately 15% of the sample is taken by the ten largest.

The paper's findings and limits, for the study overall: Because the primary lesion, thyroid tissue, could not be accessed, the study looked at peripheral blood alone. Persistent disease showed preferential use of TRBV28, TRBJ1-2 and TRBJ2-5, whereas newly diagnosed disease favored TRBV20-1 and TRBJ2-1. Sequencing and analysis were restricted to the TCR beta chain. Compared with newly diagnosed patients, persistent Graves' disease patients had lower TCR Shannon entropy and fewer highly expanded clones, which suggests clonal expansion. More public clonotypes were shared among persistent patients (about 2,800) than among newly diagnosed patients (more than 950). The small sample size was acknowledged by the authors as a limitation that may reduce accuracy.

Concerning this clonotype itself: Its specific antigen is unknown. Qualities for individual bases were not recorded, and no much larger clone is one base off.

The sequence is built from TRBV5-1 and TRBJ2-3; 7 junctional bases match TRBD1. The receptor was derived from a female donor with Graves disease. The sample consisted of peripheral blood mononuclear cells (PBMCs), taken at new diagnosis, from a patient treated with antithyroid drugs. The CDR3 region: CASSFDRAGTDTQYF. The nucleotide sequence is TGCGCCAGCAGTTTCGACAGGGCGGGCACAGATACGCAGTATTTT.